The 6 T cell receptor beta chains presented below share a single source sample, sequenced in a study of shared clonotypes between healthy human individuals. Some clones are missing from TCRdb's copy, which holds only in-frame ones; the method was immunoSEQ multiplex PCR. This table has 400,000 to 600,000 clones, about 85% appearing once. Sequencing input: PBMCs. The source of these receptors is a woman aged 40 to 50 in good health. Some clones in this sample may be carry-over from other donors' samples.

The chain carries TRBV4-3 and TRBJ1-3; D gene unclear. Germline CDR1 reads LGHNA; CDR2 reads YSLEER. This CDR3 has 15 residues. The ends were cut back, 1 base at V and 0 bases at J, with 7 bases in the middle. The DNA of the CDR3 is TGCGCCAGCAGCCAAGGCCTCAACTCTGGAAACACCATATATTTT. It encodes CASSQGLNSGNTIYF.

The DNA for the CDR3 is TGTGCCAGCAGCCAAGGAGGCACTACTCTGTTTTTT. This codes for CASSQGGTTLFF. V and J are TRBV7-2 and TRBJ1-4; no clear D. Trimming left V 5 bases short and J 14 bases short, with 15 bases between. Germline lookup yields CDR1 SGHTA and CDR2 FQGNSA. This CDR3 has 12 residues.

The V and J genes are TRBV19 and TRBJ2-5, with D possibly being TRBD1 (6 bases). V was clipped by 5 bases and J by 5 bases, with 24 bases between them. The CDR3 totals 17 residues. Germline CDR1 and CDR2: LNHDA and SQIVND (reference sequence). For the CDR3, the DNA is TGTGCCAGTAGTCACCGAGGGGACAATTTGTTGTTCGAGACCCAGTACTTC. Its translation is CASSHRGDNLLFETQYF.

The chain employs TRBV4-1 and TRBJ2-2; D remains unclear. Germline V gene lookup returns CDR1 MGHRA and CDR2 YSYEKL. V was trimmed by 4 bases and J by 7 bases, leaving 13 bases between them. CDR3 length equals 14 residues. As DNA, the CDR3 is TGCGCCAGCAGCCCTGGCGGTGCTAGCGGGGAGCTGTTTTTT. It yields the protein CASSPGGASGELFF.

This chain connects TRBV5-8 to TRBJ1-5; TRBD1 matches at 9 bases. Germline V gene lookup returns CDR1 SGHTS and CDR2 YDEGEE. This CDR3 contains 16 residues. Trimming at V came to 1 base and at J to 3 bases, leaving 5 bases not matched to a gene. CDR3 region: CASSLPRTGANQPQHF. CDR3 DNA sequence: TGTGCCAGCAGCTTGCCTCGGACAGGGGCCAATCAGCCCCAGCATTTT.

V is TRBV6-4 and J is TRBJ1-2, with D possibly matching TRBD1 (5 bases). The CDR3 totals 14 residues. CDR1 is MRHNA, CDR2 SNTAGT, per germline. V was cut by 7 bases and J by 6 bases, with 18 bases left in between. CDR3 residues: CASTTYRQPHGYTF. The CDR3 DNA reads as TGTGCCAGCACCACCTATCGACAGCCTCATGGCTACACCTTC.